This T cell receptor (beta chain) was captured in a study of T cell changes during pregnancy in multiple sclerosis. Assay: immunoSEQ multiplex PCR; the TCRdb copy retains only in-frame clones and omits some. This table holds 75,000 to 95,000 clones, 94% found once. Trimming left V 2 bases short and J 4 bases short, with 5 bases between. The CDR3 has 12 residues. The chain combines TRBV23-1 with TRBJ1-2; D is undetermined. TRBV23-1 carries the ORF label, with uncertain function. The clonotype comes from a female donor with multiple sclerosis, enrolled in a pregnancy study. This sample comprised CD4+ T cells from peripheral blood mononuclear cells, obtained after pregnancy. CDR3 residues: CASSQTSYGYTF. For the CDR3, the DNA is TGCGCCAGCAGTCAAACGAGCTATGGCTACACCTTC.